Sequencing of this T cell receptor beta chain was carried out in a study of type 1 and type 2 diabetes patients. Turning to the study itself: The whole study generated 18,976,912 paired-end reads.

Genomic DNA was the PCR template. Amplification of the beta chain CDR3 used 30 forward and 13 reverse multiplex primers. TCRdb reprocessed the multiplex PCR reads via MiXCR and lists one record per CDR3 protein. Of 250,000 or so distinct CDR3 sequences listed, approximately 50% are singletons. The CDR3 extends over 15 amino acids. V was clipped by 5 bases and J by 3 bases, with 17 bases between them. Germline CDR1 is SEHNR and CDR2 is FQNEAQ (reference sequence). The clonotype originates from a man younger than 35 with type 2 diabetes. The specimen sequenced was peripheral blood mononuclear cells (PBMCs). The gene calls are TRBV7-9 and TRBJ2-7, with a possible D match to TRBD2 (6 bases). CDR3 sequence: CASSKGTDRIYEQYF. In nucleotides, the CDR3 is TGTGCCAGCAGCAAAGGGACTGACAGAATCTACGAGCAGTACTTC.